What follows is one T cell receptor beta chain and its context. This entry comes from a study of blood T cell repertoires in COVID-19. The wider study: Sites across the United States, Italy and Spain contributed samples from acute and convalescent COVID-19.

In the study's own analysis: Nucleated cell number was recorded as an estimate derived from reference gene primer amplification. Measured with immunoSEQ multiplex PCR; TCRdb has only the in-frame clones, and not every one. The DNA was the basis for D and trimming; V, J and clone size are from that table. The top ten clones hold roughly 5.2% of a sample with about 150,000 clones, 75% to 85% of them seen once. After removal of 8 bases from V and 0 bases from J, the junction contained 13 bases not matched to a gene. Germline V gene data show CDR1 as LNHNV and CDR2 as YYDKDF (reference sequence). This CDR3 region has 19 residues. Patients of the Seattle cohort, enrolled during active infection, were followed longitudinally.

The V and J genes are TRBV15 and TRBJ2-3; 14 nucleotides line up with TRBD2. The sample was peripheral blood. The sequence came from a woman between 65 and 79 years old with COVID-19, enrolled during active disease. CDR3 amino acids: CATHGTSGGPLPSTDTQYF. The CDR3 DNA follows: TGTGCCACCCATGGGACTAGCGGGGGCCCTTTGCCTAGCACAGATACGCAGTATTTT. The whole variable domain, remainder taken from reference TRBV15 and TRBJ2-3, is DAMVIQNPRYQVTQFGKPVTLSCSQTLNHNVMYWYQQKSSQAPKLLFHYYDKDFNNEADTPDNFQSRRPNTSFCFLDIRSPGLGDTAMYLCATHGTSGGPLPSTDTQYFGPGTRLTVL.